The present T cell receptor (beta chain) was sequenced within a study of cytomegalovirus exposure and HLA in healthy donors. Across the study: An earlier analysis identified more than 90 million unique TCR beta sequences in about 190 million T cells.

A word on this clone: What it binds is not known.

Vbeta (60) and Jbeta (13) primers were used in the PCR. Clones were sequenced by immunoSEQ multiplex PCR, and TCRdb holds only the in-frame ones, with some missing. In the table there are some 90,000 clones, approximately 80% of which are singletons. The germline V gene has CDR1 ENHRY and CDR2 SYGVKD. This CDR3 is 14 amino acids long. V gave up 10 bases and J gave up 0 bases, with 16 bases separating them. General study findings and limits: In the analysis, some V segments, TRBV6-2 and TRBV6-3 included, were excluded as indistinguishable. The authors listed around 150 TCR beta chains as cytomegalovirus-associated. Productive rates of about 87% or about 30% were seen for most TCR beta V segments in an earlier analysis.

Specimen: PBMCs. The sequence came from a man aged 40-49 years in good health and CMV-seronegative. The rearrangement joins TRBV10-3 to TRBJ2-7; perhaps TRBD2 as D (6 bases). The CDR3 region has the DNA TGTGCCAGGAGCCCCGACGGGAGCTCCTACGAGCAGTACTTC. It specifies CARSPDGSSYEQYF.